A selection of T cell receptor beta chains follows, all from one sample in a study of blood T cell repertoires in COVID-19. Measured with immunoSEQ multiplex PCR; TCRdb has only the in-frame clones, and not every one. This table has about 160,000 clones, 90% appearing once. The sequencing input was peripheral blood. These receptors were taken from a man aged 50 to 60 with acute or convalescent COVID-19. Each CDR3 is given with its conserved first and last residue. The D gene is left open where the match is weak. Only part of the rows carry a size: once, few, many, or a class if the clone is expanded.

v_call: TRBV15
d_call: -
j_call: TRBJ1-3
clone_size: -
cdr3_nt: TGTGCCACCAGCATAAGGGGCCACCGCTCTGGAAACACCATATATTTT
cdr3_aa: CATSIRGHRSGNTIYF

v_call: TRBV6-2/TRBV6-3
d_call: TRBD1
j_call: TRBJ1-2
clone_size: -
cdr3_nt: TGTGCCAGCAGTCCACCATCGGGACAGCGAAGGGATGGCTACACCTTC
cdr3_aa: CASSPPSGQRRDGYTF

v_call: TRBV27
d_call: -
j_call: TRBJ2-1
clone_size: once
cdr3_nt: TGTGCCAGCACCCAGGGGGGACGCTACAAAGGGGACAATGAGCAGTTCTTC
cdr3_aa: CASTQGGRYKGDNEQFF

v_call: TRBV7-6
d_call: -
j_call: TRBJ2-3
clone_size: -
cdr3_nt: TGTGCCAGCAGCTTAGGAGCAGGGGATGCAGATACGCAGTATTTT
cdr3_aa: CASSLGAGDADTQYF

v_call: TRBV27
d_call: TRBD2
j_call: TRBJ2-1
clone_size: -
cdr3_nt: TGTGCCAGCAGTTTAATTCCGGGACTAGCGGGTTCTAACAATGAGCAGTTCTTC
cdr3_aa: CASSLIPGLAGSNNEQFF

v_call: TRBV4-2
d_call: -
j_call: TRBJ1-1
clone_size: -
cdr3_nt: TGTGCCAGCAGCCATAGGGGTGAAGCTTTCTTT
cdr3_aa: CASSHRGEAFF

v_call: TRBV29-1
d_call: TRBD1
j_call: TRBJ1-4
clone_size: once
cdr3_nt: TGCAGCGTTGAAGCGGGAACAGGGGGCGTCCCGGGGGAAAAACTGTTTTTT
cdr3_aa: CSVEAGTGGVPGEKLFF

v_call: TRBV30
d_call: -
j_call: TRBJ1-1
clone_size: -
cdr3_nt: TGTGCCTGGAGGGAGGGCATGAACACTGAAGCTTTCTTT
cdr3_aa: CAWREGMNTEAFF

v_call: TRBV6-1
d_call: TRBD2
j_call: TRBJ2-7
clone_size: once
cdr3_nt: TGTGCCAGCACCCCGGGACTAGCGGGAGCCGAGCAGTACTTC
cdr3_aa: CASTPGLAGAEQYF

v_call: TRBV4-3
d_call: -
j_call: TRBJ2-1
clone_size: -
cdr3_nt: TGCGCCAGCAGCCAAGGACAGAGCTCCTACAATGAGCAGTTCTTC
cdr3_aa: CASSQGQSSYNEQFF

v_call: TRBV9
d_call: -
j_call: TRBJ2-7
clone_size: once
cdr3_nt: TGTGCCAGCAGCCCCGGGACTTATGCCTACGAGCAGTACTTC
cdr3_aa: CASSPGTYAYEQYF

v_call: TRBV6-2/TRBV6-3
d_call: -
j_call: TRBJ1-5
clone_size: -
cdr3_nt: TGTGCCAGCAGCCGCCTGAGGACAAGCAAAAATCAGCCCCAGCATTTT
cdr3_aa: CASSRLRTSKNQPQHF

v_call: TRBV19
d_call: -
j_call: TRBJ1-2
clone_size: -
cdr3_nt: TGTGCCAGCCATAGAGAGGAATCTAACTATGGCTACACCTTC
cdr3_aa: CASHREESNYGYTF

v_call: TRBV19
d_call: -
j_call: TRBJ1-6
clone_size: -
cdr3_nt: TGTGCCAGTAGCGCGGACATGAATTCACCCCTCCACTTT
cdr3_aa: CASSADMNSPLHF

v_call: TRBV15
d_call: -
j_call: TRBJ1-6
clone_size: -
cdr3_nt: TGTGCCACCAGCAGAAGCCGAGGTGGTGATTCACCCCTCCACTTT
cdr3_aa: CATSRSRGGDSPLHF

v_call: TRBV2
d_call: TRBD2
j_call: TRBJ2-1
clone_size: -
cdr3_nt: TGTGCCAGCAGGAGCGGGAGTCCCTACAATGAGCAGTTCTTC
cdr3_aa: CASRSGSPYNEQFF

v_call: TRBV5-4
d_call: TRBD1
j_call: TRBJ2-5
clone_size: -
cdr3_nt: TGTGCCAGCAGCTCTACGTGGGACAGCCAAGAGACCCAGTACTTC
cdr3_aa: CASSSTWDSQETQYF

v_call: TRBV28
d_call: -
j_call: TRBJ1-2
clone_size: -
cdr3_nt: TGTGCCAGCAGTTTAAATCGCTTCGGTTATGGCTACACCTTC
cdr3_aa: CASSLNRFGYGYTF

v_call: TRBV7-2
d_call: -
j_call: TRBJ1-5
clone_size: -
cdr3_nt: TGTGCCAGCAGCCCCCGGTCACCCGGAGGCAATCAGCCCCAGCATTTT
cdr3_aa: CASSPRSPGGNQPQHF

v_call: TRBV4-1
d_call: TRBD1
j_call: TRBJ2-4
clone_size: -
cdr3_nt: TGCGCCAGCAGCCAAGAGTTTACAGGGGTTGAACACATTCAGTACTTC
cdr3_aa: CASSQEFTGVEHIQYF

v_call: TRBV19
d_call: -
j_call: TRBJ1-2
clone_size: -
cdr3_nt: TGTGCCAGTAGTATCCGACAGTTCTTCGGCTACACCTTC
cdr3_aa: CASSIRQFFGYTF

v_call: TRBV18
d_call: -
j_call: TRBJ1-6
clone_size: -
cdr3_nt: TGTGCCAGCTTCATGGGGCGAAATTCACCCCTCCACTTT
cdr3_aa: CASFMGRNSPLHF

v_call: TRBV6-6
d_call: -
j_call: TRBJ2-5
clone_size: -
cdr3_nt: TGTGCCAGTGCGGACCAAGAGACCCAGTACTTC
cdr3_aa: CASADQETQYF

v_call: TRBV6-5
d_call: TRBD1
j_call: TRBJ2-7
clone_size: -
cdr3_nt: TGTGCCAGCAACCCCTACCGGGACAGGGGCTACGAGCAGTACTTC
cdr3_aa: CASNPYRDRGYEQYF

v_call: TRBV9
d_call: TRBD2
j_call: TRBJ2-5
clone_size: -
cdr3_nt: TGTGCCAGCAGCGTTAGCAGACTAGCGGGAGGATTGGGAGAGACCCAGTACTTC
cdr3_aa: CASSVSRLAGGLGETQYF

v_call: TRBV7-9
d_call: TRBD2
j_call: TRBJ2-5
clone_size: -
cdr3_nt: TGTGCCAGCAGCTTATCTAGCGGGGGCTCCAGGGTCCAGTACTTC
cdr3_aa: CASSLSSGGSRVQYF

v_call: TRBV5-5
d_call: TRBD1
j_call: TRBJ2-6
clone_size: -
cdr3_nt: TGTGCCAGCAAATGGGGGACAGTCCTCTCTGGGGCCAACGTCCTGACTTTC
cdr3_aa: CASKWGTVLSGANVLTF

v_call: TRBV10-3
d_call: -
j_call: TRBJ1-1
clone_size: -
cdr3_nt: TGTGCCATCGGCAGGGACTCGACTGAAGCTTTCTTT
cdr3_aa: CAIGRDSTEAFF

v_call: TRBV7-9
d_call: TRBD1
j_call: TRBJ2-5
clone_size: -
cdr3_nt: TGTGCCAGCAGCGTATGGGGACAGACAACCCAAGAGACCCAGTACTTC
cdr3_aa: CASSVWGQTTQETQYF

v_call: TRBV19
d_call: TRBD1
j_call: TRBJ2-3
clone_size: -
cdr3_nt: TGTGCCAGTCGGGACAGAGGGACAGATACGCAGTATTTT
cdr3_aa: CASRDRGTDTQYF

v_call: TRBV10-3
d_call: -
j_call: TRBJ1-2
clone_size: -
cdr3_nt: TGTGCCATCAAGGGAGGCTATGGCTACACCTTC
cdr3_aa: CAIKGGYGYTF

v_call: TRBV6-1
d_call: -
j_call: TRBJ2-3
clone_size: -
cdr3_nt: TGTGCCAGCAGTGAACAGGGGGATACGCAGTATTTT
cdr3_aa: CASSEQGDTQYF

v_call: TRBV2
d_call: -
j_call: TRBJ2-7
clone_size: -
cdr3_nt: TGTGCCAGCAGTGTGCTTACGGTTGTCCCCTACGAGCAGTACTTC
cdr3_aa: CASSVLTVVPYEQYF

v_call: TRBV7-2
d_call: -
j_call: TRBJ1-1
clone_size: -
cdr3_nt: TGTGCCAGCAGCTTAAGTCCCCAGGGAACTGAAGCTTTCTTT
cdr3_aa: CASSLSPQGTEAFF

v_call: TRBV7-2
d_call: TRBD2
j_call: TRBJ2-1
clone_size: -
cdr3_nt: TGTGCCAGCAGCCCCCTTCTAATGGCACTAGCGGGGAATGAGCAGTTCTTC
cdr3_aa: CASSPLLMALAGNEQFF

v_call: TRBV5-5
d_call: TRBD1
j_call: TRBJ1-4
clone_size: -
cdr3_nt: TGTGCCAGCAGCGGAGGGACAGCCCTCCGGTTGGATGAAAAACTGTTTTTT
cdr3_aa: CASSGGTALRLDEKLFF

v_call: TRBV10-3
d_call: TRBD1
j_call: TRBJ1-2
clone_size: -
cdr3_nt: TGTGCCATCAGTGAAGTTGCGGGACAGGGAAGTGGCTACACCTTC
cdr3_aa: CAISEVAGQGSGYTF

v_call: TRBV27
d_call: -
j_call: TRBJ2-3
clone_size: -
cdr3_nt: TGTGCCAGCAGTTCTCGGGTTCCTAATACGCAGTATTTT
cdr3_aa: CASSSRVPNTQYF

v_call: TRBV27
d_call: -
j_call: TRBJ2-1
clone_size: -
cdr3_nt: TGTGCCAGCAGTTTGGGTAGCGACTTGTCCTACAATGAGCAGTTCTTC
cdr3_aa: CASSLGSDLSYNEQFF

v_call: TRBV28
d_call: -
j_call: TRBJ1-5
clone_size: -
cdr3_nt: TGTGCCAGCAGTTTAGTCTCTCAGCCCCAGCATTTT
cdr3_aa: CASSLVSQPQHF